One sample yielded the 21 T cell receptor beta chains listed below, sequenced in a study of blood T cell repertoires in COVID-19 (dated by TCRdb to the early 2020s). The library was produced with the immunoSEQ multiplex PCR assay. TCRdb took this table from immuneACCESS and kept in-frame rearrangements with V and J called. Such tables lack part of the clones; where checked against another copy, unresolved V genes explain under half of the gap, and the rest is unexplained. The table for this sample lists 100,000 to 150,000 clones; about 79% of them were counted only once. Of the sample, around 37% falls within the top ten clones. Specimen: peripheral blood. These receptors were taken from a man between 40 and 49 years old with active or convalescent COVID-19.

As regards this clone: The sample carries other DNA sequences with the same CDR3. The V and J genes are TRBV27 and TRBJ1-5; D is perhaps TRBD1 (5 bases). Germline values: CDR1 MNHEY, CDR2 SMNVEV (reference sequence). The ends were cut back, 2 bases at V and 5 bases at J, with 10 bases in the middle. The CDR3 loop spans 14 amino acids. The CDR3 bases are TGTGCCAGCAGTTTACAGGGCAGGGATCAGCCCCAGCATTTT. Translation gives CASSLQGRDQPQHF.

The rearrangement joins TRBV28 to TRBJ2-7; TRBD2 matches at 12 bases. There are 15 residues in the CDR3. V gave up 3 bases and J gave up 3 bases; unmatched junction bases: 3. Germline V gene sequence: CDR1 MDHEN, CDR2 SYDVKM. The CDR3 is CASSLTSGGHYEQYF. The CDR3 DNA reads TGTGCCAGCAGTTTGACTAGCGGGGGCCACTACGAGCAGTACTTC.

In its sample, this clone was seen a few times. The V call is TRBV24-1, the J call TRBJ1-2, with a possible D match to TRBD1 (6 bases). This CDR3 contains 14 residues. Germline V gene lookup returns CDR1 KGHDR and CDR2 SFDVKD. With 10 bases removed from V and 4 bases from J, the gap between germline ends came to 18 bases. DNA for the CDR3: TGTGCCACAGCACAGACAGGCGCCTCCTATGGCTACACCTTC. Translation: CATAQTGASYGYTF.

This clone was detected a few times. V and J are TRBV7-9 and TRBJ2-6; D may be TRBD2 (6 bases). The CDR3 is made up of 19 amino acids. Trimming cost V 4 bases and J 4 bases, with 23 bases left between them. Germline-derived CDR1 and CDR2 are SEHNR and FQNEAQ (reference sequence). Written as DNA, the CDR3 is TGTGCCAGCAGCTCGCCGGGACTTTCGCCGAAGGGGGGGGCCAACGTCCTGACTTTC. Protein product: CASSSPGLSPKGGANVLTF.

In nucleotides, the CDR3 is TGTGCCAGCAGCTTGGAAGGGGGAGCAGGGGTGAACACTGAAGCTTTCTTT. Its protein product is CASSLEGGAGVNTEAFF. The V call is TRBV5-4, the J call TRBJ1-1; D possibly corresponds to TRBD1 (6 bases). The CDR3 loop spans 17 amino acids. From germline, CDR1 is SGHNT and CDR2 YYREEE (reference sequence). Trimming pared 0 bases from V and 0 bases from J, leaving 15 bases between.

This chain uses TRBV29-1 with TRBJ1-1; D might be TRBD1 (6 bases). V was shortened by 6 bases and J by 3 bases, with 17 bases between the two germline ends. This CDR3 has 14 amino acids. Germline V CDR1 and CDR2: SQVTM, ANQGSEA. In DNA, the CDR3 is TGCAGCGTGGCCGGGGGCGGGAGGGACACTGAAGCTTTCTTT. This sequence encodes CSVAGGGRDTEAFF.

The V call is TRBV7-2, the J call TRBJ1-5; D ambiguous. The CDR3 contains 13 residues. Looked up from germline, CDR1 is SGHTA and CDR2 is FQGNSA. V lost 2 bases and J lost 6, with 8 bases in between. CDR3 region: CASSLMAGQPQHF. In nucleotides, the CDR3 is TGTGCCAGCAGCTTAATGGCGGGTCAGCCCCAGCATTTT.

This clone was recorded a few times. The J gene is TRBJ1-5, the V gene TRBV6-5; maybe TRBD1 (6 bases). In germline, CDR1 is MNHEY, CDR2 SVGAGI. The V end was cut by 5 bases, the J end by 3 bases, with 14 bases between. The CDR3 runs 15 residues. This chain's CDR3 is CASSPQGGSNQPQHF. DNA for the CDR3: TGTGCCAGCAGTCCCCAAGGGGGTTCCAATCAGCCCCAGCATTTT.

This sequence joins TRBV29-1 and TRBJ1-1; 9 positions match TRBD1. V shed 3 bases and J 3 bases; nucleotides not matched to a gene: 2. CDR3 size: 13 residues. Germline V gives CDR1 SQVTM, CDR2 ANQGSEA. The CDR3 protein is CSVDTGGDTEAFF. Here the CDR3 DNA reads TGCAGCGTTGACACAGGGGGCGACACTGAAGCTTTCTTT.

This chain connects TRBV7-2 to TRBJ1-1; no firm D call. Germline CDR1 and CDR2: SGHTA and FQGNSA. This CDR3 spans 14 amino acids. Trimming cost V 3 bases and J 1 base, with 9 bases left between them. CDR3 coding DNA: TGTGCCAGCAGCTTGGGCGTTGCGAACACTGAAGCTTTCTTT. Its protein product is CASSLGVANTEAFF.

This clone was recorded a few times. The chain uses TRBV6-1 and TRBJ1-5; 11 bases match TRBD1. The junction had 9 bases not matched to a gene; V was cut back by 2 bases and J by 6 bases. This CDR3 region has 17 residues. The V gene's germline CDR1 is MNHNS and CDR2 SASEGT. Here the CDR3 reads CASSESFGQGAGQPQHF. CDR3 DNA sequence: TGTGCCAGCAGTGAATCGTTCGGACAGGGGGCAGGTCAGCCCCAGCATTTT.

This clone was observed a few times. V and J are TRBV6-5 and TRBJ1-3; 9 bases are a match to TRBD1. J was trimmed by 4 bases and V by 10 bases; bases with no gene match: 5. Germline CDR1 reads MNHEY; CDR2 reads SVGAGI. This CDR3 has 13 amino acids. CDR3 bases: TGTGCCACCCTGACAGGGGGAGGAAACACCATATATTTT. This sequence encodes CATLTGGGNTIYF.

CDR3 sequence reads: CASSYSGTGQAVAFF. The DNA of the CDR3 is TGTGCCAGCAGTTACTCAGGGACAGGGCAAGCTGTGGCTTTCTTT. V and J are TRBV6-5 and TRBJ1-1; 9 nucleotides match TRBD1. The CDR3 has 15 amino acids. Germline CDR1 and CDR2: MNHEY and SVGAGI. V trimming: 0 bases; J trimming: 11 bases; junction bases outside the gene matches: 10.

The chain joins TRBV6-1 to TRBJ2-6; the match to TRBD1 covers 8 bases. The CDR3 spans 18 residues. V dropped 1 base and J dropped 1; count of bases not matched to a gene: 6. The germline V gene has CDR1 MNHNS and CDR2 SASEGT. DNA for the CDR3: TGTGCCAGCAGTGAAGTTACAGGGGGTAGGTCTGGGGCCAACGTCCTGACTTTC. Translation gives CASSEVTGGRSGANVLTF.

This clone was observed once. V gene TRBV21-1 combines with J gene TRBJ2-3; the table names TRBD1, a call not compared with the DNA. TRBV21-1 is flagged as a pseudogene. This CDR3 region has 15 residues. The CDR3: CAPGLCALRGDTQYF. CDR3 sequence (DNA): TGTGCCCCCGGTCTGTGCGCCCTTAGGGGAGATACGCAGTATTTT.

This clone showed up just a few times. The chain is built from TRBV4-1 and TRBJ1-5; D is unclear. The germline gives CDR1 MGHRA, CDR2 YSYEKL. Trimming stripped 0 bases from V and 4 bases from J, with 7 bases between. The length of the CDR3 is 14 residues. The CDR3 region has the DNA TGCGCCAGCAGCCAAGAGGCGGGGAATCAGCCCCAGCATTTT. Encoded protein: CASSQEAGNQPQHF.

The chain recombines TRBV7-2 with TRBJ2-5; no definite D call. The CDR3 totals 12 residues. V gave up 8 bases and J gave up 1 base, with 8 bases separating them. The germline CDR1 and CDR2 sequences are SGHTA and FQGNSA. Here the CDR3 reads CASGGIQETQYF. CDR3 DNA sequence: TGTGCCAGCGGCGGTATCCAAGAGACCCAGTACTTC.

Ten or more counts support this clone. This chain uses TRBV19 with TRBJ1-2, with 9 bases lining up with TRBD1. The CDR3 has 17 amino acids. Germline CDR1 and CDR2: LNHDA and SQIVND (reference sequence). The junction had 6 bases not matched to a gene; V was cut back by 1 base and J by 0 bases. CDR3 coding DNA: TGTGCCAGTAGTATAGGGGGGACAGGGCCCACTAACTATGGCTACACCTTC. This encodes CASSIGGTGPTNYGYTF.

V usage is TRBV4-1 and J usage is TRBJ2-7; 8 nucleotides match TRBD2. The CDR3 sequence is 20 residues long. The V gene's germline CDR1 is MGHRA and CDR2 YSYEKL. After removal of 0 bases from V and 5 bases from J, the junction contained 21 bases not matched to a gene. The CDR3 region has the DNA TGCGCCAGCAGCCAAGATCTAAAAAGCCAGCGGGAGACTATGCCCGACGAGCAGTACTTC. It is translated as CASSQDLKSQRETMPDEQYF.

This sequence joins TRBV18 and TRBJ1-5; TRBD1 matches at 7 bases. Per the germline V gene, CDR1 is KGHSH and CDR2 is LQKENI. V was clipped by 0 bases and J by 3 bases; unmatched bases: 5. This CDR3 region has 16 residues. The CDR3 here is CASSPPGGGVNQPQHF. The CDR3 DNA follows: TGTGCCAGCTCACCACCCGGAGGGGGCGTCAATCAGCCCCAGCATTTT.

The J gene is TRBJ2-7, the V gene TRBV4-3; TRBD1 is a possible D gene (6 bases). Trimming cost V 3 bases and J 3 bases, with 9 bases left between them. Germline values: CDR1 LGHNA, CDR2 YSLEER. The CDR3 is made up of 13 amino acids. The CDR3 spells CASSHEQGYEQYF. The CDR3 nucleotides read TGCGCCAGCAGCCATGAACAGGGCTACGAGCAGTACTTC.